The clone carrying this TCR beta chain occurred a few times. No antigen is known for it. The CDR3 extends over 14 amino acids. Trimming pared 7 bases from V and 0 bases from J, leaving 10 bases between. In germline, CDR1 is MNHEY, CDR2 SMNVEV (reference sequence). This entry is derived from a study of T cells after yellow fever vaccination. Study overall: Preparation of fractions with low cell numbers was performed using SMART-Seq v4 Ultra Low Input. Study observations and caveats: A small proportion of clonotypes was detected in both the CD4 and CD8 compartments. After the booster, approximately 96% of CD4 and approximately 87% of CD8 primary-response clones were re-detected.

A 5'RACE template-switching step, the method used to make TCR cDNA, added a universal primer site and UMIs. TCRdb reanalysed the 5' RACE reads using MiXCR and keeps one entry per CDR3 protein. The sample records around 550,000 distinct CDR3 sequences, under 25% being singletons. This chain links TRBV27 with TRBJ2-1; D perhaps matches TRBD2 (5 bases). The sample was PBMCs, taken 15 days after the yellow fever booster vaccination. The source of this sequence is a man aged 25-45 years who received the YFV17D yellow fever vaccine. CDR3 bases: TGTGCCAGCATCGGACTTAGCTCCTACAATGAGCAGTTCTTC. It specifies CASIGLSSYNEQFF.